This TCR beta chain came from a study of cytomegalovirus exposure and HLA in healthy donors. V lost 6 bases and J 7 bases, leaving 13 bases between the germline ends. This CDR3 comprises 12 residues. Germline V gives CDR1 MNHEY, CDR2 SVGAGI. The study ran its PCR with 60 Vbeta and 13 Jbeta primers. Using immunoSEQ multiplex PCR, the repertoire was profiled, and TCRdb retains in-frame clones only, with some absent. The sample contains about 150,000 clones, approximately 80% of which appear only once. Sample: PBMCs. J is TRBJ2-7 and V is TRBV6-5; weak D call: TRBD2 (5 bases). The receptor's source is a man in his thirties or forties in good health and CMV-seropositive. The CDR3 protein is CASSPTTGEQYF. The DNA for the CDR3 is TGTGCCAGCAGCCCGACAACGGGGGAGCAGTACTTC.